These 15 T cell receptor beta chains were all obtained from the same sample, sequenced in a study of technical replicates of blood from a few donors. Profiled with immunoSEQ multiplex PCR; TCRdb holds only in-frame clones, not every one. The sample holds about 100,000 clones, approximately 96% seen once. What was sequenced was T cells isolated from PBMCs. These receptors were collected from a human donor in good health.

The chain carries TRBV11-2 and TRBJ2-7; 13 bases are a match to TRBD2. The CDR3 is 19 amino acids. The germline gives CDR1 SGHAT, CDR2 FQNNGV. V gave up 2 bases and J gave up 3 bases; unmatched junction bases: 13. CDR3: CASSLTSGRALPPIYEQYF. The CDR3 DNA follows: TGTGCCAGCAGCTTAACTAGCGGGAGGGCTCTCCCACCGATCTACGAGCAGTACTTC.

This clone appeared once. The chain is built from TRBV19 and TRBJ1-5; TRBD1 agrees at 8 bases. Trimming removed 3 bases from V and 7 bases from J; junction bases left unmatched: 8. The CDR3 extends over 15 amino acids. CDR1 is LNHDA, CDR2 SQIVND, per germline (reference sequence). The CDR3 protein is CASSIATGVGQPQHF. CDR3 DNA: TGTGCCAGTAGTATCGCGACAGGGGTCGGGCAGCCCCAGCATTTT.

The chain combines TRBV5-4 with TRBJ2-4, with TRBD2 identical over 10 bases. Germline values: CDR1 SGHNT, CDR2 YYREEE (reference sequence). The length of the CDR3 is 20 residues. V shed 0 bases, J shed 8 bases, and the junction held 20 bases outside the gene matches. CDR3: CASSLDLGLLEREGRYIQYF. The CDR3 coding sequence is TGTGCCAGCAGCTTGGATTTGGGCTTGTTGGAGCGGGAGGGCCGGTACATTCAGTACTTC. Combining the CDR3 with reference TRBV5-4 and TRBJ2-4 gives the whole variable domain ETGVTQSPTHLIKTRGQQVTLRCSSQSGHNTVSWYQQALGQGPQFIFQYYREEENGRGNFPPRFSGLQFPNYSSELNVNALELDDSALYLCASSLDLGLLEREGRYIQYFGAGTRLSVL.

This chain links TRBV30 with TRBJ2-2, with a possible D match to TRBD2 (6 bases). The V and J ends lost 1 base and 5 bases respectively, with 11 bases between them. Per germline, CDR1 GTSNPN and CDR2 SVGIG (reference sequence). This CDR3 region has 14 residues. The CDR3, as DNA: TGTGCCTGGAGTGGGGCAGGGAGGACCGGGGAGCTGTTTTTT. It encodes CAWSGAGRTGELFF.

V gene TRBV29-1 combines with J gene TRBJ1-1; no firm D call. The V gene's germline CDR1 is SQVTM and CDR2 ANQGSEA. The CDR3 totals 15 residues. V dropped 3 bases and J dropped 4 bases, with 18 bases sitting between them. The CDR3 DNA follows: TGCAGCGTTGACCCGGCCCTCAATCGCGGCACTGAAGCTTTCTTT. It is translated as CSVDPALNRGTEAFF.

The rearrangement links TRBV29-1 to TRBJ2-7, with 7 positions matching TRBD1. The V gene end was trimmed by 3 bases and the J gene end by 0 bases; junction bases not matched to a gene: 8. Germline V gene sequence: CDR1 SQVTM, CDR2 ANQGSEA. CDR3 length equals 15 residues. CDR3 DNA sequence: TGCAGCGTTGATCTGGAGACAGGGAGCTCCTACGAGCAGTACTTC. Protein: CSVDLETGSSYEQYF.

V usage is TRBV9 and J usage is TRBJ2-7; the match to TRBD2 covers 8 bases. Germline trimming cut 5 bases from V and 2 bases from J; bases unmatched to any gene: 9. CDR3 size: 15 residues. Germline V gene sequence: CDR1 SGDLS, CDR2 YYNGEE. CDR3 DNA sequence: TGTGCCAGCAGAACGGGGCTAGCGGGCACCTACGAGCAGTACTTC. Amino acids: CASRTGLAGTYEQYF.

This CDR3 is CASSPVAGYNEQFF. The DNA for the CDR3 is TGTGCCAGCAGCCCCGTGGCGGGCTACAATGAGCAGTTCTTC. The chain combines TRBV7-2 with TRBJ2-1, with D possibly TRBD2 on 5 matching bases. The germline V gene encodes CDR1 SGHTA and CDR2 FQGNSA. V lost 5 bases, J lost 3 bases, and 11 bases lay in between. This CDR3 region has 14 residues.

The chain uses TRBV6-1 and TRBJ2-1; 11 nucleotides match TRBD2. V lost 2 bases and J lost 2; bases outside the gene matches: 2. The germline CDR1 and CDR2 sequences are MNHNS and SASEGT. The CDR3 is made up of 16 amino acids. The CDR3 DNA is TGTGCCAGCAGTGAACTAGCGGGAGGTACCTACAATGAGCAGTTCTTC. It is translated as CASSELAGGTYNEQFF.

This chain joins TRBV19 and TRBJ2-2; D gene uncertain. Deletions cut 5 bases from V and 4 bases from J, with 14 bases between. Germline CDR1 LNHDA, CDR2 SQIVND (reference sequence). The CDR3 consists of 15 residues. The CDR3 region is CASSARLVSTGELFF. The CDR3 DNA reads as TGTGCCAGTAGTGCGCGACTTGTTTCCACCGGGGAGCTGTTTTTT.

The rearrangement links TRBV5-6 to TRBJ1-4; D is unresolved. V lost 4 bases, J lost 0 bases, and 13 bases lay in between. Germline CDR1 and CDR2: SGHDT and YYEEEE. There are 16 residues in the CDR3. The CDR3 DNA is TGTGCCAGCAGCCCCTTCGGTCATGCAACTAATGAAAAACTGTTTTTT. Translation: CASSPFGHATNEKLFF.

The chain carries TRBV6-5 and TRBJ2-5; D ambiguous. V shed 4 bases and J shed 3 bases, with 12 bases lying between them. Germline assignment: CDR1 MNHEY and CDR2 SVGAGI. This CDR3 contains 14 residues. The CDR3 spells CASSFDSSEETQYF. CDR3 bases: TGTGCCAGCAGTTTTGATTCTTCGGAAGAGACCCAGTACTTC.

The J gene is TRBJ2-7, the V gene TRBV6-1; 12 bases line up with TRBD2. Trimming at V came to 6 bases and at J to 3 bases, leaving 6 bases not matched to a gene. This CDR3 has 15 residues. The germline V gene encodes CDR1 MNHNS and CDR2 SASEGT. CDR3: CASSAGLAGSYEQYF. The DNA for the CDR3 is TGTGCCAGCAGCGCAGGACTAGCGGGAAGCTACGAGCAGTACTTC.

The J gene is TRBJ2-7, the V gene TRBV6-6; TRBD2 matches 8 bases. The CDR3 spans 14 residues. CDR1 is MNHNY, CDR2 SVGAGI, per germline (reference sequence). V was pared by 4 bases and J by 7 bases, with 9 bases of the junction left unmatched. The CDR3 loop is CASSLRTSWREQYF. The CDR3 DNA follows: TGTGCCAGCAGTTTGCGGACTAGCTGGAGGGAGCAGTACTTC.

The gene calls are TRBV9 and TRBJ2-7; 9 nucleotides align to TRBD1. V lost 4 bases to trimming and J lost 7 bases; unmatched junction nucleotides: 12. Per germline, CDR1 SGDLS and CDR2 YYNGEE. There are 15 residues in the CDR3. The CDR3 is CASSHSTGTGSEQYF. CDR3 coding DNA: TGTGCCAGCAGCCACTCAACCGGGACAGGGAGTGAGCAGTACTTC.